This T cell receptor (beta chain) was observed in a study of T cell changes during pregnancy in multiple sclerosis (dated 2019 in TCRdb). For the study in its entirety: In women with multiple sclerosis, the researchers looked at how the T cell repertoire shifted as pregnancy progressed.

In the germline V gene, CDR1 corresponds to MNHEY and CDR2 to SVGAGI. There are 15 amino acids in the CDR3, from cysteine to phenylalanine inclusive. Only CDR3 DNA remains: 45 bases, in frame from the first base. The germline V and J ends show losses of 9 bases and 0 bases respectively, and no gene match explains 4 bases of the junction. In the case of this clone: Its antigen is unknown. It has no much larger one-base neighbor in the sample; base qualities were not kept.

To prepare the library, the immunoSEQ multiplex PCR assay was applied. Here the immuneACCESS table is served through TCRdb, limited to in-frame sequences with V and J called. Missing clones are a known gap in these copies; in checked studies unresolved V genes cover under half, and the rest lacks a known reason. The sample records 30,000 to 40,000 clones, about 93% of which are singletons. More than 0.3% of the sample comes from the top ten. This TCR was sampled from a female donor in good health, enrolled as a control in a pregnancy study. The chain is assembled from TRBV6-5 and TRBJ2-3, and TRBD2 aligns with 12 junction nucleotides. The sample in question was CD4+ T cells from peripheral blood mononuclear cells, obtained in the third trimester of pregnancy. The CDR3 corresponds to CASRTSGASTDTQYF. The DNA sequence is as follows: TGTGCCAGTCGGACTAGCGGGGCTAGCACAGATACGCAGTATTTT.